Sequencing of this T cell receptor beta chain was carried out in a study of post-analysis software for immune sequencing data. Study results and caveats: Five or six TRBV segments were more frequent in patients than controls; TRBV5-6, TRBV5-1 and TRBV20-1 belonged to this group.

Prepared libraries of TCR beta cDNA carried unique molecular identifiers. TCRdb itself ran the PCR reads through MiXCR, one entry per CDR3 protein. The sample lists some 890,000 distinct CDR3 sequences; under 70% were seen once. This clonotype was detected a few times. What it recognizes is unknown. CDR1 is MGHRA, CDR2 YSYEKL, per germline. With V trimmed by 0 bases and J by 3 bases, 7 bases remained unmatched. The CDR3 has 17 amino acids. The rearrangement joins TRBV4-1 to TRBJ2-5, with 10 bases lining up with TRBD2. Sample: blood. The receptor's source is a girl aged 5 to 17 with multiple sclerosis. Here the CDR3 reads CASSQELAGLVEETQYF. The CDR3 bases are TGCGCCAGCAGCCAAGAACTAGCGGGGCTTGTTGAAGAGACCCAGTACTTC.